The 2 T cell receptor beta chains presented below share a single source sample, sequenced in a study of blood T cell repertoires in COVID-19. Generated by immunoSEQ multiplex PCR, the TCRdb table keeps only in-frame clones and is missing some. The sample has about 300,000 clones, around 86% seen once; the top ten hold over 1%. Sequencing was carried out using peripheral blood. These receptor sequences come from a man in his 70s with acute or convalescent COVID-19.

This chain uses TRBV19 with TRBJ2-2; 7 bases agree with TRBD2. Germline-derived CDR1 and CDR2 are LNHDA and SQIVND (reference sequence). This CDR3 is built from 15 residues. The junction had 7 bases not matched to a gene; V was cut back by 6 bases and J by 3 bases. The CDR3 reads CASSLGGTYTGELFF. DNA for the CDR3: TGTGCCAGTAGCCTGGGGGGGACCTACACCGGGGAGCTGTTTTTT.

As for this clone: The same CDR3 also results from other DNA sequences found in this sample. The V and J genes are TRBV19 and TRBJ1-5; D ambiguous. CDR3 length equals 12 residues. CDR1 and CDR2 from the germline V gene are LNHDA and SQIVND (reference sequence). V was cut by 5 bases and J by 4 bases, with 6 bases left in between. The CDR3 spells CASSAGNQPQHF. In DNA form, the CDR3 reads TGTGCCAGTAGTGCGGGGAATCAGCCCCAGCATTTT.